One sample yielded the 27 T cell receptor beta chains listed below, sequenced in a study of shared clonotypes between healthy human individuals. The method was immunoSEQ multiplex PCR; TCRdb's version includes in-frame clones alone and lacks a portion of them. The top ten hold about 0.37% of the sample, which has a few million clones, over 85% seen once. The specimen sequenced was naive CD4+ T cells from PBMCs. Noted subset: CD45RA+ positively selected. These receptors all come from a man between 18 and 29 years old in good health. Some clones in this sample may be carry-over from other donors' samples.

V and J are TRBV18 and TRBJ1-3; 7 bases agree with TRBD1. This CDR3 has 16 residues. Trimming took 3 bases from V and 0 from J; bases not matched to a gene: 5. Looked up from germline, CDR1 is KGHSH and CDR2 is LQKENI. CDR3 amino acids: CASSPGQLLSGNTIYF. CDR3 coding DNA: TGTGCCAGCTCACCGGGACAGCTCCTCTCTGGAAACACCATATATTTT.

This clone has just one count. The chain is built from TRBV25-1 and TRBJ1-4; D is undetermined. Trimming shortened V by 3 bases and J by 14 bases, and 16 bases separated the two germline ends. The CDR3 covers 13 residues. Germline assignment: CDR1 MGHDK and CDR2 SYGVNS. The CDR3 bases are TGTGCCAGCAGTGATTTGGCCGCCGGGCCGCTGTTTTTT. Its protein product is CASSDLAAGPLFF.

The chain has TRBV5-1 and TRBJ2-1; 8 bases match TRBD1. From germline, CDR1 is SGHRS and CDR2 YFSETQ. The CDR3 spans 16 residues. V gave up 9 bases and J gave up 4 bases; unmatched junction bases: 15. The CDR3: CATLGFDRGLYNEQFF. In nucleotides, the CDR3 is TGCGCCACGCTCGGGTTTGACAGGGGCCTTTACAATGAGCAGTTCTTC.

This clone showed up just once. The chain is built from TRBV7-9 and TRBJ2-1; TRBD2 matches at 10 bases. Trimming took 8 bases from V and 8 from J; bases not matched to a gene: 9. This CDR3 is 14 amino acids long. Germline V lookup: CDR1 SEHNR, CDR2 FQNEAQ (reference sequence). CDR3 loop: CASFISSGRDEQFF. The CDR3 DNA sequence: TGTGCCAGCTTTATATCCAGCGGGAGGGATGAGCAGTTCTTC.

This chain links TRBV27 with TRBJ2-1, with 7 nucleotides matching TRBD2. With V trimmed by 0 bases and J by 2 bases, 7 bases remained unmatched. Germline V CDR1 and CDR2: MNHEY, SMNVEV (reference sequence). The CDR3 consists of 17 residues. CDR3 residues: CASSLSGRAPTYNEQFF. CDR3 in DNA: TGTGCCAGCAGTTTATCTGGGAGGGCCCCTACCTACAATGAGCAGTTCTTC.

This clone was detected a few times. Other DNA sequences in the same sample also yield this CDR3. The chain has TRBV6-5 and TRBJ1-2; 7 bases are shared with TRBD1. The CDR3 length is 12 residues. The ends lost 8 bases at V and 5 bases at J; junction bases unmatched: 5. CDR1 and CDR2 (germline): MNHEY, SVGAGI. The CDR3 spells CASSSTGYGYTF. In DNA form, the CDR3 reads TGTGCCAGCTCCTCGACAGGGTATGGCTACACCTTC.

The chain recombines TRBV14 with TRBJ2-7, with D possibly being TRBD2 (6 bases). Trimming stripped 3 bases from V and 3 bases from J, with 21 bases between. The CDR3 loop spans 17 amino acids. CDR1 is SGHDN, CDR2 FVKESK, per germline. The DNA for the CDR3 is TGTGCCAGCAGCCAGGGTGAGTCCGGCGGGGTTTACTACGAGCAGTACTTC. As protein: CASSQGESGGVYYEQYF. The whole variable domain, remainder taken from reference TRBV14 and TRBJ2-7, is EAGVTQFPSHSVIEKGQTVTLRCDPISGHDNLYWYRRVMGKEIKFLLHFVKESKQDESGMPNNRFLAERTGGTYSTLKVQPAELEDSGVYFCASSQGESGGVYYEQYFGPGTRLTVT.

In this sample, this clone turned up a few times. The chain employs TRBV4-2 and TRBJ2-3; D may be TRBD2 (6 bases). V lost 0 bases to trimming and J lost 6 bases, with 16 bases between them. Per the germline V gene, CDR1 is LGHNA and CDR2 is YNFKEQ. The CDR3 extends over 16 amino acids. In DNA, the CDR3 is TGTGCCAGCAGCCAAGAGGGTGGGGGAGGTTCGGATACGCAGTATTTT. Protein: CASSQEGGGGSDTQYF.

V gene TRBV6-1 combines with J gene TRBJ2-5; D is tentatively TRBD1 or TRBD2 (5 bases each). Germline lookup yields CDR1 MNHNS and CDR2 SASEGT. This CDR3 has 12 residues. The V gene lost 4 bases and the J gene lost 5 bases, with 8 bases spanning the gap. This chain's CDR3 is CASSAEGETQYF. CDR3 in DNA: TGTGCCAGCAGTGCAGAGGGGGAGACCCAGTACTTC.

The chain recombines TRBV5-6 with TRBJ2-1; D remains unclear. V was pared by 2 bases and J by 9 bases, with 18 bases between. The CDR3 has 15 residues. CDR1 is SGHDT, CDR2 YYEEEE, per germline. The DNA of the CDR3 is TGTGCCAGCAGCTTTCAAGGGTCCTTATCGGGTGAGCAGTTCTTC. Encoded protein: CASSFQGSLSGEQFF.

The chain employs TRBV4-1 and TRBJ1-4, with no clear D. The germline CDR1 and CDR2 sequences are MGHRA and YSYEKL. The CDR3 has 16 residues. V lost 4 bases, J lost 4 bases, and 16 bases lay in between. CDR3 sequence: CASSPPGRKNNEKLFF. The CDR3 DNA reads as TGCGCCAGCAGCCCCCCTGGCAGGAAAAATAATGAAAAACTGTTTTTT.

This sequence joins TRBV5-1 and TRBJ1-3; D is uncertain. Per germline, CDR1 SGHRS and CDR2 YFSETQ. Trimming left V 1 base short and J 2 bases short, with 10 bases between. There are 15 residues in the CDR3. The CDR3 sequence is CASSLIGQTGNTIYF. In DNA, the CDR3 is TGCGCCAGCAGCTTGATCGGCCAGACTGGAAACACCATATATTTT.

The rearrangement uses TRBV6-1 and TRBJ2-1; no definite D call. From germline, CDR1 is MNHNS and CDR2 SASEGT. The V end lost 7 bases, the J end lost 9 bases, and 13 bases lay between the germline ends. The CDR3 extends over 12 amino acids. CDR3 residues: CASILRPTEQFF. The CDR3, as DNA: TGTGCCAGCATCCTCCGGCCTACTGAGCAGTTCTTC.

The chain joins TRBV7-9 to TRBJ1-1; TRBD1 aligns across 11 bases. Germline-derived CDR1 and CDR2 are SEHNR and FQNEAQ (reference sequence). The length of the CDR3 is 17 residues. V was pared by 4 bases and J by 6 bases, with 13 bases of the junction left unmatched. The CDR3 is CASSSLRDRGVGAEAFF. Written as DNA, the CDR3 is TGTGCCAGCAGCTCGCTCCGGGACAGGGGGGTAGGCGCTGAAGCTTTCTTT.

The rearrangement joins TRBV5-5 to TRBJ2-7; no firm D call. This CDR3 spans 17 amino acids. V shed 1 base and J shed 0 bases, with 17 bases lying between them. The germline V gene has CDR1 SGHKS and CDR2 YYEKEE (reference sequence). CDR3 DNA: TGTGCCAGCAGCTTGTCGATCCACTCATCGAGCTCCTACGAGCAGTACTTC. Translation gives CASSLSIHSSSSYEQYF.

The rearrangement uses TRBV21-1 and TRBJ2-3; the D call in the table, TRBD2, was not verified against the DNA. TRBV21-1 is given as a pseudogene. This CDR3 has 17 residues. CDR3 sequence (DNA): TGTGCCAGCAGCAAAGGGGAGCACTTTTGGCGCACAGATACGCAGTATTTT. Translated: CASSKGEHFWRTDTQYF.

The chain couples TRBV5-4 to TRBJ2-5; D possibly corresponds to TRBD1 (7 bases). Germline CDR1 SGHNT, CDR2 YYREEE (reference sequence). Trimming cost V 5 bases and J 5 bases, with 19 bases left between them. This CDR3 contains 15 residues. The CDR3 loop reads CASREGQNSRETQYF. The CDR3 coding sequence is TGTGCCAGCAGGGAGGGACAGAACTCCCGTGAGACCCAGTACTTC.

The V gene is TRBV5-1, the J gene TRBJ1-2, with D maybe TRBD1 (5 bases). Germline CDR1 is SGHRS and CDR2 is YFSETQ. V was trimmed by 4 bases and J by 2 bases, leaving 12 bases between them. The CDR3 loop spans 14 amino acids. The CDR3 spells CASSAGTPNYGYTF. The CDR3 DNA sequence: TGCGCCAGCAGCGCCGGGACGCCCAACTATGGCTACACCTTC.

This rearrangement joins TRBV7-9 to TRBJ2-1; 8 nucleotides match TRBD1. There are 15 residues in the CDR3. V gave up 5 bases and J gave up 9 bases; unmatched junction bases: 12. The germline V gene has CDR1 SEHNR and CDR2 FQNEAQ (reference sequence). The CDR3 sequence is CASSPRGPEMGEQFF. In DNA, the CDR3 is TGTGCCAGCAGCCCCAGGGGGCCGGAGATGGGTGAGCAGTTCTTC.

V usage is TRBV2 and J usage is TRBJ2-1; 8 positions agree with TRBD2. This CDR3 has 14 residues. Germline V gives CDR1 SNHLY, CDR2 FYNNEI. Germline trimming cut 6 bases from V and 4 bases from J; bases unmatched to any gene: 5. The CDR3 DNA reads TGTGCCAGCAGAACTAGCGGTCCGTACAATGAGCAGTTCTTC. It is translated as CASRTSGPYNEQFF.

V usage is TRBV5-4 and J usage is TRBJ2-7; D gene unclear. The germline V gene has CDR1 SGHNT and CDR2 YYREEE (reference sequence). V shed 1 base and J shed 5 bases, with 10 bases lying between them. CDR3 size: 13 residues. The DNA of the CDR3 is TGTGCCAGCAGCTTGAATTCGCTCGACGAGCAGTACTTC. It codes for CASSLNSLDEQYF.

This clone was counted a few times. The rearrangement links TRBV29-1 to TRBJ1-1; D perhaps matches TRBD1 (5 bases). The V and J ends lost 6 bases and 0 bases respectively, with 14 bases between them. CDR3 size: 14 residues. Germline CDR1 SQVTM, CDR2 ANQGSEA. The CDR3 DNA is TGCAGCGTCCAAGGGGTTCCCATGAACACTGAAGCTTTCTTT. Its protein is CSVQGVPMNTEAFF.

The chain couples TRBV6-6 to TRBJ1-1, with D possibly matching TRBD1 (5 bases). The germline V and J ends were trimmed by 7 bases and 1 base, with 7 bases remaining between them. This CDR3 has 12 amino acids. Germline loops: CDR1 MNHNY, CDR2 SVGAGI (reference sequence). The chain's CDR3 is CASTDRNTEAFF. CDR3 nucleotides: TGTGCCAGCACTGACAGGAACACTGAAGCTTTCTTT.

V and J are TRBV19 and TRBJ2-3; D is possibly TRBD1 (5 bases). V lost 5 bases to trimming and J lost 7 bases, with 13 bases between them. Germline V gives CDR1 LNHDA, CDR2 SQIVND (reference sequence). The CDR3 spans 13 residues. The CDR3 DNA sequence: TGTGCCAGTAGTCCCTACGACAGTTATACGCAGTATTTT. Translating it yields CASSPYDSYTQYF.

This chain connects TRBV27 to TRBJ2-7, with D possibly called TRBD1 or TRBD2 (5 bases each). CDR1 MNHEY and CDR2 SMNVEV come from the germline V gene (reference sequence). Trimming removed 4 bases at V and 6 bases at J, with 16 bases between. This CDR3 contains 14 residues. The CDR3 sequence: CASSWDGSWGEQYF. CDR3 bases: TGTGCCAGCAGTTGGGACGGATCCTGGGGCGAGCAGTACTTC.

The gene calls are TRBV30 and TRBJ2-3; weak D call: TRBD2 (5 bases). This CDR3 contains 15 residues. Germline CDR1 GTSNPN, CDR2 SVGIG (reference sequence). Between the trimmed V and J ends, which lost 1 base and 0 bases, there was a span of 11 bases. This chain's CDR3 is CAWSGTGFSTDTQYF. The CDR3 nucleotides read TGTGCCTGGAGTGGAACGGGATTCAGCACAGATACGCAGTATTTT. Looking up the rest from reference TRBV30 and TRBJ2-3 gives the full variable domain: SQTIHQWPATLVQPVGSPLSLECTVEGTSNPNLYWYRQAAGRGLQLLFYSVGIGQISSEVPQNLSASRPQDRQFILSSKKLLLSDSGFYLCAWSGTGFSTDTQYFGPGTRLTVL.

The rearrangement joins TRBV18 to TRBJ2-5, with 8 nucleotides matching TRBD1. The CDR3 is 14 amino acids. Germline loops: CDR1 KGHSH, CDR2 LQKENI. V lost 6 bases, J lost 5 bases, and 8 bases stayed unmatched. CDR3 protein: CASSQSGGEETQYF. CDR3 in DNA: TGTGCCAGCTCGCAGTCAGGGGGCGAGGAGACCCAGTACTTC.